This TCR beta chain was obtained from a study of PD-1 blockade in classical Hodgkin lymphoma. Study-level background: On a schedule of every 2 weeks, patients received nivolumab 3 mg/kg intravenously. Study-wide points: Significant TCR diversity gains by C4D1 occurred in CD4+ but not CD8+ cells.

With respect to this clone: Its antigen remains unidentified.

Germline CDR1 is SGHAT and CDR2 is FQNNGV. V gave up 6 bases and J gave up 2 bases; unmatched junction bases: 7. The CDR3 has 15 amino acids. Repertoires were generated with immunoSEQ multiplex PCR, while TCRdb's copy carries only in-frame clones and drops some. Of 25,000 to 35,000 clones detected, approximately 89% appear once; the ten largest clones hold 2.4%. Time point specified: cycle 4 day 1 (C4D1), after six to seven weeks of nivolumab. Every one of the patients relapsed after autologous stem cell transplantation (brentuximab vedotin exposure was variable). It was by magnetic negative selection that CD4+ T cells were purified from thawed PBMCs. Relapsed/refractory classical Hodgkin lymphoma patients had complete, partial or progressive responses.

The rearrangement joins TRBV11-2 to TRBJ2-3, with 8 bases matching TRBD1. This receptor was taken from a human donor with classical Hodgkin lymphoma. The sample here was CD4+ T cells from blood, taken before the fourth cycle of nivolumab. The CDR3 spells CASSLRQGITDTQYF. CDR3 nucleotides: TGTGCCAGCAGTCTAAGACAGGGGATCACAGATACGCAGTATTTT.